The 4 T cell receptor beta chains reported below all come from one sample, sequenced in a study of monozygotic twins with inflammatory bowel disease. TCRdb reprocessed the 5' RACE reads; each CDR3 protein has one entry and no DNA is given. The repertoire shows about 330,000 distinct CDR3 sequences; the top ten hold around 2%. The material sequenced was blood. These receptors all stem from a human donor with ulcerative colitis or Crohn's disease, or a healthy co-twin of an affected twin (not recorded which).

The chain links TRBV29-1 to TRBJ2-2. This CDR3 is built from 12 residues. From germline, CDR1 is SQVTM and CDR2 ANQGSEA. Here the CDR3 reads CSVDRNTGELFF.

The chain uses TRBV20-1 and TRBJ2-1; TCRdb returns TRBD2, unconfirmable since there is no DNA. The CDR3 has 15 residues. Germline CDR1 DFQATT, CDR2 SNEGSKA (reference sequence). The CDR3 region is CSAREARVLYNEQFF.

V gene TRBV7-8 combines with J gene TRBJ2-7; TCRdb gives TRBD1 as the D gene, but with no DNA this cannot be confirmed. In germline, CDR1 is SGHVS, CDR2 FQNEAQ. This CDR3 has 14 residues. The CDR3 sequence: CASSLEGGGNEQYF.

CDR3 sequence reads: CSVALGLDDGQFF. The J gene is TRBJ2-1, the V gene TRBV29-1; the D call of TRBD2 rests on TCRdb alone, since no DNA is present to check it. The CDR3 contains 13 residues. Germline V gives CDR1 SQVTM, CDR2 ANQGSEA.